These T cell receptor beta chains were read from a single sample in a study of blood T cell repertoires in COVID-19. Here immunoSEQ multiplex PCR was the method, and the copy in TCRdb shows in-frame clones only, minus some. The sample lists around 250,000 clones, roughly 84% occurring once. The sequenced sample was peripheral blood. These receptors all come from a woman aged 35 to 49 who had recovered from COVID-19. The CDR3 runs from the conserved cysteine through the conserved F or W. The D gene is left open where the match is weak. Size is omitted from some rows. Given values are once, few, many or a class for expanded clones.

V gene	D gene	J gene	clone size	CDR3 protein	CDR3 DNA
TRBV28	-	TRBJ1-5	-	CASSFPGNQPQHF	TGTGCCAGCAGTTTTCCGGGCAATCAGCCCCAGCATTTT
TRBV3-1/TRBV3-2	TRBD2	TRBJ2-3	-	CASSQRSAGDTQYF	TGTGCCAGCAGCCAACGATCAGCGGGGGATACGCAGTATTTT
TRBV30	-	TRBJ2-7	-	CAWSDFRGEQYF	TGTGCCTGGAGTGACTTCCGGGGCGAGCAGTACTTC
TRBV3-1/TRBV3-2	-	TRBJ1-5	-	CASSQSNQPQHF	TGTGCCAGCAGCCAATCAAATCAGCCCCAGCATTTT
TRBV2	-	TRBJ1-5	-	CASSGGKGGSQHF	TGTGCCAGCAGTGGGGGCAAGGGTGGGTCCCAGCATTTT
TRBV3-1/TRBV3-2	-	TRBJ1-6	once	CASSQNNYNSPLHF	TGTGCCAGCAGCCAAAATAACTATAATTCACCCCTCCACTTT
TRBV30	-	TRBJ1-2	-	CAWATGFRYTF	TGTGCCTGGGCAACAGGGTTTCGCTACACCTTC
TRBV7-9	-	TRBJ2-2	-	CASSRVRSTYTGELFF	TGTGCCAGCAGCCGCGTCCGGTCTACTTACACCGGGGAGCTGTTTTTT
TRBV7-2	TRBD1	TRBJ2-7	few	CASSSRTGYEQYF	TGTGCCAGCAGTTCTAGGACAGGGTACGAGCAGTACTTC
TRBV25-1	-	TRBJ1-5	-	CASSEPGQYNQPQHF	TGTGCCAGCAGTGAGCCAGGGCAGTATAATCAGCCCCAGCATTTT
TRBV3-1/TRBV3-2	-	TRBJ1-2	-	CASSQNRQVYGYTF	TGTGCCAGCAGCCAGAATCGCCAGGTCTATGGCTACACCTTC
TRBV28	-	TRBJ2-7	-	CASSLSRQDYEQYF	TGTGCCAGCAGTTTATCGCGACAGGACTACGAGCAGTACTTC
TRBV10-3	-	TRBJ1-3	-	CATRQGSGNTIYF	TGTGCCACCCGTCAGGGTTCCGGAAACACCATATATTTT
TRBV18	-	TRBJ1-4	-	CASSPRQVVGEKLFF	TGTGCCAGCTCACCGCGACAGGTAGTGGGTGAAAAACTGTTTTTT
TRBV7-9	-	TRBJ2-1	-	CASSLAFTSGWRIGEQFF	TGTGCCAGCAGCTTAGCGTTTACCTCTGGCTGGAGGATCGGTGAGCAGTTCTTC
TRBV3-1/TRBV3-2	-	TRBJ2-7	-	CASSHGTPAYEQYF	TGTGCCAGCAGCCACGGGACTCCGGCCTACGAGCAGTACTTC
TRBV19	-	TRBJ2-3	-	CASSWQGGQYF	TGTGCCAGTAGTTGGCAGGGAGGGCAGTATTTT
TRBV7-9	TRBD2	TRBJ2-7	-	CASSSLRGTSGGYEQYF	TGTGCCAGCAGCTCCCTCCGTGGGACTAGCGGTGGCTACGAGCAGTACTTC
TRBV18	-	TRBJ2-2	-	CASSPPRGGVTTGELFF	TGTGCCAGCTCACCACCGCGGGGCGGGGTAACCACCGGGGAGCTGTTTTTT
TRBV5-1	-	TRBJ1-1	once	CASSLPGDTEAFF	TGCGCCAGCAGCTTGCCGGGGGACACTGAAGCTTTCTTT
TRBV6-6	-	TRBJ2-3	-	CASTPGEVTDTQYF	TGTGCCAGCACTCCAGGGGAAGTCACAGATACGCAGTATTTT
TRBV5-1	-	TRBJ1-2	-	CASSLPGRGYGYTF	TGCGCCAGCAGCTTGCCAGGGCGGGGGTATGGCTACACCTTC
TRBV9	TRBD1	TRBJ1-2	-	CASSVNRGNYGYTF	TGTGCCAGCAGCGTAAACAGGGGCAACTATGGCTACACCTTC
TRBV24-1	-	TRBJ1-1	-	CATSVSGETEAFF	TGTGCCACCAGTGTTTCAGGGGAGACTGAAGCTTTCTTT
TRBV3-1/TRBV3-2	TRBD1	TRBJ2-6	-	CASSQWAGGSGANVLTF	TGTGCCAGCAGCCAGTGGGCAGGGGGCTCTGGGGCCAACGTCCTGACTTTC
TRBV30	-	TRBJ1-6	many	CAWSVGQGNSPLHF	TGTGCCTGGAGTGTGGGGCAGGGGAATTCACCCCTCCACTTT
TRBV6-5	-	TRBJ1-2	-	CASSPRTAANYGYTF	TGTGCCAGCAGCCCCAGGACAGCAGCTAACTATGGCTACACCTTC
TRBV6-5	-	TRBJ1-2	-	CASIPQGLYGYTF	TGTGCCAGCATTCCACAGGGCCTCTATGGCTACACCTTC
TRBV28	TRBD1	TRBJ2-2	once	CASSFPGTGGGVYLAGELFF	TGTGCCAGCAGTTTCCCCGGGACAGGGGGCGGGGTATACCTCGCCGGGGAGCTGTTTTTT
TRBV6-6	TRBD1	TRBJ1-5	-	CASRPDRGLGNQPQHF	TGTGCCAGCAGACCGGACAGGGGGCTGGGCAATCAGCCCCAGCATTTT
TRBV29-1	-	TRBJ2-7	-	CSVEAMRDEQYF	TGCAGCGTTGAAGCCATGAGGGACGAGCAGTACTTC
TRBV2	TRBD2	TRBJ2-5	-	CASSVTSGGETQYF	TGTGCCAGCAGTGTAACTAGCGGTGGGGAGACCCAGTACTTC
TRBV4-2	TRBD2	TRBJ2-1	many	CASSQERGGYNEQFF	TGTGCCAGCAGCCAAGAGCGGGGGGGCTACAATGAGCAGTTCTTC
TRBV5-4	TRBD1	TRBJ1-2	-	CASSFSGQGYIGYTF	TGTGCCAGCAGCTTTTCGGGACAGGGGTATATCGGCTACACCTTC
TRBV5-1	-	TRBJ2-7	-	CASSLVAGEQYF	TGCGCCAGCAGCTTGGTTGCAGGCGAGCAGTACTTC
TRBV5-1	TRBD1	TRBJ1-3	-	CASSLEAGGGSGNTIYF	TGCGCCAGCAGCTTGGAGGCAGGGGGTGGATCTGGAAACACCATATATTTT
TRBV5-1	-	TRBJ1-1	once	CASSYPGIGAEAFF	TGCGCCAGCAGTTACCCAGGGATAGGAGCTGAAGCTTTCTTT
TRBV6-5	TRBD1	TRBJ2-4	-	CASSYSVRGAKNIQYF	TGTGCCAGCAGTTACTCGGTCAGGGGGGCCAAAAACATTCAGTACTTC
TRBV5-4	TRBD2	TRBJ2-2	-	CASSLVLAGGFNTGELFF	TGTGCCAGCAGCTTGGTCCTAGCGGGGGGCTTTAACACCGGGGAGCTGTTTTTT
TRBV6-1	-	TRBJ1-2	-	CASSELGTLGNGYTF	TGTGCCAGCAGTGAATTGGGGACACTAGGGAATGGCTACACCTTC
TRBV28	TRBD1	TRBJ1-1	-	CASSSGQPLTEAFF	TGTGCCAGCAGTTCGGGACAGCCTCTCACTGAAGCTTTCTTT
TRBV28	TRBD2	TRBJ2-3	-	CASSSPGGVTDTQYF	TGTGCCAGCAGTTCCCCCGGGGGGGTCACAGATACGCAGTATTTT
TRBV27	-	TRBJ1-2	many	CASRPSQGGGYTF	TGTGCCAGCAGACCCAGCCAGGGAGGTGGCTACACCTTC
TRBV6-6	TRBD1	TRBJ2-7	-	CASRLGQGSSYEQYF	TGTGCCAGCAGACTCGGACAGGGGAGCTCCTACGAGCAGTACTTC
TRBV19	TRBD1	TRBJ1-1	-	CASSPGQGNTEAFF	TGTGCCAGTAGTCCGGGACAGGGGAACACTGAAGCTTTCTTT
TRBV7-2	-	TRBJ2-2	-	CASRGAGMNTGELFF	TGTGCCAGCAGAGGGGCGGGGATGAACACCGGGGAGCTGTTTTTT
TRBV5-1	TRBD1	TRBJ1-1	many	CASSLDGRGPTEAFF	TGCGCCAGCAGCTTGGATGGCAGGGGGCCCACTGAAGCTTTCTTT
TRBV4-2	TRBD2	TRBJ2-7	-	CASSQDLGIAGNPSYEQYF	TGTGCCAGCAGCCAAGACCTAGGGATAGCGGGGAATCCTTCCTACGAGCAGTACTTC
TRBV28	TRBD1	TRBJ1-2	-	CASRTGQGEYYGYTF	TGTGCCAGCAGAACTGGACAGGGAGAGTACTATGGCTACACCTTC
TRBV5-6	TRBD2	TRBJ2-7	once	CASSPPGTSIEQYF	TGTGCCAGCAGCCCTCCCGGGACTAGCATCGAGCAGTACTTC
TRBV27	TRBD2	TRBJ2-7	-	CASSLAGRYEQYF	TGTGCCAGCAGTCTAGCGGGACGCTACGAGCAGTACTTC
TRBV11-3	-	TRBJ1-3	-	CASSLDGNSGNTIYF	TGTGCCAGCAGCTTAGACGGGAACTCTGGAAACACCATATATTTT
TRBV5-4	-	TRBJ2-5	-	CASSPRGIQETQYF	TGTGCCAGCAGTCCACGGGGGATCCAAGAGACCCAGTACTTC